This TCR beta chain was captured by sequencing in a study of response to subunit inactivated influenza vaccine. One entry per CDR3 protein, called by TCRdb with MiXCR from the RT-PCR reads. Among around 650,000 distinct CDR3 sequences, 15% to 18% were seen once, and the ten largest hold about 9.9%. Germline loops: CDR1 SGHAT, CDR2 FQNNGV. The germline V and J ends were trimmed by 2 bases and 0 bases, with 19 bases remaining between them. The CDR3 runs 18 residues. This receptor was identified in a middle-aged man who received an inactivated influenza vaccine. The sequencing here drew on PBMCs from blood, taken about 12 days after vaccination. The genes are TRBV11-2 and TRBJ2-5; either TRBD1 or TRBD2 may supply D (5 bases each). The CDR3 spells CASSLNWLGGRYQETQYF. In DNA form, the CDR3 reads TGTGCCAGCAGCTTAAACTGGCTTGGGGGACGGTACCAAGAGACCCAGTACTTC.